Listed below are T cell receptor beta chains from one sample, sequenced in a study of T cell responses to AZD1222 COVID-19 vaccine. Libraries were prepared by immunoSEQ multiplex PCR; TCRdb keeps only in-frame clonotypes and omits some of them. Of more than 85,000 clones in the sample, about four fifths were seen once. Sample: peripheral blood, taken on day 0 of AZD1222 vaccination. Receptor source: an adult in good health. The CDR3 runs from the conserved cysteine through the conserved F or W. A D gene is named only where the DNA matches it firmly. A row's size may be missing; if present it is once, few, many or a size class.

CDR3 length: 14
J gene: TRBJ1-5
V gene: TRBV30
clone size: .
D gene: TRBD1
CDR3 protein: CAWSKGQGQQPQHF
CDR3 DNA: TGTGCCTGGAGTAAAGGACAGGGGCAACAGCCCCAGCATTTT

CDR3 length: 13
J gene: TRBJ2-7
V gene: TRBV2
clone size: .
D gene: TRBD1
CDR3 protein: CASGDRDTYEQYF
CDR3 DNA: TGTGCCAGCGGGGACAGGGACACCTACGAGCAGTACTTC

CDR3 length: 12
J gene: TRBJ2-1
V gene: TRBV7-3
clone size: .
D gene: .
CDR3 protein: CASSTNRNEQFF
CDR3 DNA: TGTGCCAGCAGCACCAATAGGAATGAGCAGTTCTTC

CDR3 length: 16
J gene: TRBJ2-7
V gene: TRBV19
clone size: .
D gene: TRBD2
CDR3 protein: CASSMGPQGPPSGQYF
CDR3 DNA: TGTGCCAGTAGTATGGGACCACAAGGGCCGCCTAGCGGGCAGTACTTC

CDR3 length: 11
J gene: TRBJ1-4
V gene: TRBV12-5
clone size: .
D gene: .
CDR3 protein: CASGASEKLFF
CDR3 DNA: TGTGCTAGTGGAGCCTCGGAAAAACTGTTTTTT

CDR3 length: 16
J gene: TRBJ2-3
V gene: TRBV5-1
clone size: once
D gene: .
CDR3 protein: CASSLALAGSTDTQYF
CDR3 DNA: TGCGCCAGCAGCTTGGCACTAGCTGGGAGCACAGATACGCAGTATTTT

CDR3 length: 12
J gene: TRBJ1-6
V gene: TRBV27
clone size: .
D gene: .
CDR3 protein: CASSFRLSPLHF
CDR3 DNA: TGTGCCAGCAGTTTCCGTTTATCACCCCTCCACTTT

CDR3 length: 21
J gene: TRBJ2-3
V gene: TRBV9
clone size: .
D gene: TRBD1
CDR3 protein: CASSQRLGANTGTGLGDTQYF
CDR3 DNA: TGTGCCAGCAGCCAGAGACTGGGGGCTAACACCGGGACAGGGCTCGGAGATACGCAGTATTTT

CDR3 length: 19
J gene: TRBJ1-2
V gene: TRBV3-1/TRBV3-2
clone size: .
D gene: TRBD1
CDR3 protein: CASSQVLPVGTGGNYGYTF
CDR3 DNA: TGTGCCAGCAGCCAAGTTTTGCCGGTTGGGACAGGGGGAAACTATGGCTACACCTTC

CDR3 length: 14
J gene: TRBJ2-3
V gene: TRBV2
clone size: .
D gene: .
CDR3 protein: CASSESWSTDTQYF
CDR3 DNA: TGTGCCAGCAGTGAATCCTGGAGCACAGATACGCAGTATTTT

CDR3 length: 13
J gene: TRBJ1-2
V gene: TRBV2
clone size: .
D gene: TRBD1
CDR3 protein: CASSDTGGYGYTF
CDR3 DNA: TGTGCCAGCAGTGATACAGGGGGCTATGGCTACACCTTC

CDR3 length: 14
J gene: TRBJ1-4
V gene: TRBV3-1/TRBV3-2
clone size: once
D gene: .
CDR3 protein: CASSHLRSNEKLFF
CDR3 DNA: TGTGCCAGCAGCCATCTCCGGTCTAATGAAAAACTGTTTTTT

CDR3 length: 13
J gene: TRBJ1-1
V gene: TRBV28
clone size: few
D gene: .
CDR3 protein: CASENYLNTEAFF
CDR3 DNA: TGTGCCAGCGAAAACTATTTGAACACTGAAGCTTTCTTT

CDR3 length: 11
J gene: TRBJ2-7
V gene: TRBV28
clone size: .
D gene: .
CDR3 protein: CASSHNYEQYF
CDR3 DNA: TGTGCCAGCAGTCATAACTACGAGCAGTACTTC

CDR3 length: 13
J gene: TRBJ1-5
V gene: TRBV7-6
clone size: .
D gene: .
CDR3 protein: CASSSDRNQPQHF
CDR3 DNA: TGTGCCAGCAGCTCAGACAGAAATCAGCCCCAGCATTTT

CDR3 length: 16
J gene: TRBJ2-5
V gene: TRBV29-1
clone size: few
D gene: TRBD2
CDR3 protein: CSVDGLAGEGLLTQYF
CDR3 DNA: TGCAGCGTTGATGGACTAGCGGGGGAGGGGTTACTGACCCAGTACTTC

CDR3 length: 17
J gene: TRBJ1-2
V gene: TRBV19
clone size: once
D gene: TRBD1
CDR3 protein: CASSFRDRGRSSYGYTF
CDR3 DNA: TGTGCCAGTAGTTTCCGGGACAGGGGGCGCAGTAGCTATGGCTACACCTTC

CDR3 length: 15
J gene: TRBJ2-7
V gene: TRBV5-1
clone size: once
D gene: TRBD2
CDR3 protein: CASSSRLAETYEQYF
CDR3 DNA: TGCGCCAGCAGCTCTAGACTAGCGGAAACGTACGAGCAGTACTTC

CDR3 length: 17
J gene: TRBJ2-7
V gene: TRBV7-9
clone size: .
D gene: TRBD2
CDR3 protein: CASNPWGSGGPPYEQYF
CDR3 DNA: TGTGCCAGCAACCCTTGGGGTAGCGGGGGGCCGCCCTACGAGCAGTACTTC

CDR3 length: 15
J gene: TRBJ1-4
V gene: TRBV4-3
clone size: .
D gene: .
CDR3 protein: CASSLSGVTNEKLFF
CDR3 DNA: TGCGCCAGCAGCCTATCGGGGGTAACTAATGAAAAACTGTTTTTT

CDR3 length: 13
J gene: TRBJ2-7
V gene: TRBV3-1/TRBV3-2
clone size: .
D gene: .
CDR3 protein: CASSQGGTYEQYF
CDR3 DNA: TGTGCCAGCAGCCAAGGGGGGACCTACGAGCAGTACTTC

CDR3 length: 15
J gene: TRBJ2-5
V gene: TRBV5-4
clone size: .
D gene: .
CDR3 protein: CASSSSTGTKETQYF
CDR3 DNA: TGTGCCAGCAGCTCCAGTACGGGGACAAAAGAGACCCAGTACTTC

CDR3 length: 16
J gene: TRBJ1-4
V gene: TRBV18
clone size: .
D gene: TRBD1
CDR3 protein: CASSPTPGQINEKLFF
CDR3 DNA: TGTGCCAGCTCACCGACTCCGGGACAGATTAATGAAAAACTGTTTTTT

CDR3 length: 16
J gene: TRBJ1-1
V gene: TRBV18
clone size: .
D gene: .
CDR3 protein: CASSPRPGTSNTEAFF
CDR3 DNA: TGTGCCAGCTCACCACGTCCAGGGACATCAAACACTGAAGCTTTCTTT

CDR3 length: 16
J gene: TRBJ2-1
V gene: TRBV7-2
clone size: few
D gene: .
CDR3 protein: CASTDPGQTRSNEQFF
CDR3 DNA: TGTGCCAGCACCGACCCCGGCCAGACTAGGAGCAATGAGCAGTTCTTC

CDR3 length: 13
J gene: TRBJ1-5
V gene: TRBV7-8
clone size: .
D gene: .
CDR3 protein: CASKMGGNQPQHF
CDR3 DNA: TGTGCCAGCAAGATGGGAGGCAATCAGCCCCAGCATTTT

CDR3 length: 12
J gene: TRBJ1-1
V gene: TRBV14
clone size: .
D gene: .
CDR3 protein: CASNRGVTEAFF
CDR3 DNA: TGTGCCAGCAACCGCGGGGTCACTGAAGCTTTCTTT

CDR3 length: 16
J gene: TRBJ1-5
V gene: TRBV5-6
clone size: once
D gene: TRBD1
CDR3 protein: CASSSLGRQGYQPQHF
CDR3 DNA: TGTGCCAGCAGCTCCTTAGGAAGACAGGGATATCAGCCCCAGCATTTT

CDR3 length: 13
J gene: TRBJ1-2
V gene: TRBV5-1
clone size: .
D gene: .
CDR3 protein: CASSSHPDVGYTF
CDR3 DNA: TGCGCCAGCAGCAGTCATCCTGATGTTGGCTACACCTTC

CDR3 length: 14
J gene: TRBJ1-3
V gene: TRBV7-9
clone size: .
D gene: TRBD1
CDR3 protein: CASRSGGSGNTIYF
CDR3 DNA: TGTGCCAGCAGGTCAGGGGGCTCTGGAAACACCATATATTTT

CDR3 length: 15
J gene: TRBJ2-7
V gene: TRBV19
clone size: few
D gene: TRBD1
CDR3 protein: CASRNSGTGAYEQYF
CDR3 DNA: TGTGCCAGTAGGAACTCCGGGACAGGCGCTTACGAGCAGTACTTC

CDR3 length: 16
J gene: TRBJ2-1
V gene: TRBV24-1
clone size: .
D gene: .
CDR3 protein: CATDTEGETGYNEQFF
CDR3 DNA: TGTGCCACCGATACTGAGGGTGAGACAGGTTACAATGAGCAGTTCTTC

CDR3 length: 14
J gene: TRBJ1-3
V gene: TRBV5-1
clone size: few
D gene: .
CDR3 protein: CASSLQSSGNTIYF
CDR3 DNA: TGCGCCAGCAGCTTGCAGAGCTCTGGAAACACCATATATTTT

CDR3 length: 13
J gene: TRBJ1-1
V gene: TRBV4-3
clone size: .
D gene: .
CDR3 protein: CASSRDLGAEAFF
CDR3 DNA: TGCGCCAGCAGCCGTGACCTAGGGGCTGAAGCTTTCTTT

CDR3 length: 16
J gene: TRBJ2-1
V gene: TRBV2
clone size: .
D gene: .
CDR3 protein: CASTPTGQRPHNEQFF
CDR3 DNA: TGTGCCAGCACTCCTACGGGTCAGCGGCCCCACAATGAGCAGTTCTTC

CDR3 length: 16
J gene: TRBJ2-1
V gene: TRBV4-3
clone size: .
D gene: TRBD2
CDR3 protein: CASSHQASGEGNEQFF
CDR3 DNA: TGCGCCAGCAGCCATCAAGCTAGCGGGGAGGGGAATGAGCAGTTCTTC

CDR3 length: 14
J gene: TRBJ1-1
V gene: TRBV27
clone size: .
D gene: TRBD1
CDR3 protein: CASSWDRGSGEAFF
CDR3 DNA: TGTGCCAGCAGCTGGGACAGGGGGTCTGGTGAAGCTTTCTTT

CDR3 length: 15
J gene: TRBJ1-3
V gene: TRBV5-1
clone size: .
D gene: .
CDR3 protein: CASSLAPGSGNTIYF
CDR3 DNA: TGCGCCAGCAGCTTGGCGCCGGGCTCTGGAAACACCATATATTTT

CDR3 length: 15
J gene: TRBJ2-3
V gene: TRBV7-9
clone size: .
D gene: TRBD1
CDR3 protein: CASSWTGGNSDTQYF
CDR3 DNA: TGTGCCAGCAGCTGGACAGGGGGGAATTCAGATACGCAGTATTTT

CDR3 length: 12
J gene: TRBJ1-1
V gene: TRBV7-9
clone size: .
D gene: .
CDR3 protein: CASSLTVAEAFF
CDR3 DNA: TGTGCCAGCAGCTTAACAGTGGCTGAAGCTTTCTTT

CDR3 length: 15
J gene: TRBJ1-5
V gene: TRBV7-8
clone size: few
D gene: .
CDR3 protein: CASSLVGLSNQPQHF
CDR3 DNA: TGTGCCAGCAGCTTAGTAGGGCTTAGCAATCAGCCCCAGCATTTT

CDR3 length: 17
J gene: TRBJ2-1
V gene: TRBV7-9
clone size: .
D gene: .
CDR3 protein: CASRVPRREDRGNEQFF
CDR3 DNA: TGTGCCAGCAGGGTCCCCCGTAGGGAGGACAGAGGGAATGAGCAGTTCTTC

CDR3 length: 13
J gene: TRBJ2-3
V gene: TRBV7-9
clone size: .
D gene: .
CDR3 protein: CASSLPGPDTQYF
CDR3 DNA: TGTGCCAGCAGCTTGCCGGGACCAGATACGCAGTATTTT

CDR3 length: 13
J gene: TRBJ1-2
V gene: TRBV6-2/TRBV6-3
clone size: .
D gene: .
CDR3 protein: CASSSQGYYGYTF
CDR3 DNA: TGTGCCAGCAGTTCACAGGGATACTATGGCTACACCTTC

CDR3 length: 14
J gene: TRBJ2-1
V gene: TRBV6-5
clone size: .
D gene: TRBD1
CDR3 protein: CASSYGEGTVVQFF
CDR3 DNA: TGTGCCAGCAGTTATGGAGAAGGGACAGTTGTGCAGTTCTTC

CDR3 length: 13
J gene: TRBJ1-2
V gene: TRBV14
clone size: .
D gene: .
CDR3 protein: CASSSVQTQGYTF
CDR3 DNA: TGTGCCAGCAGCAGCGTCCAAACCCAAGGCTACACCTTC

CDR3 length: 13
J gene: TRBJ1-1
V gene: TRBV10-3
clone size: .
D gene: TRBD1
CDR3 protein: CAISGQGNTEAFF
CDR3 DNA: TGTGCCATCAGTGGACAGGGGAACACTGAAGCTTTCTTT

CDR3 length: 16
J gene: TRBJ2-5
V gene: TRBV5-1
clone size: .
D gene: .
CDR3 protein: CASSLSPAGVQETQYF
CDR3 DNA: TGCGCCAGCAGCTTAAGCCCAGCCGGAGTCCAAGAGACCCAGTACTTC

CDR3 length: 18
J gene: TRBJ2-3
V gene: TRBV18
clone size: once
D gene: .
CDR3 protein: CASSPRFGGGFDGGTQYF
CDR3 DNA: TGTGCCAGCTCACCAAGATTTGGAGGGGGATTTGATGGTGGTACGCAGTATTTT

CDR3 length: 15
J gene: TRBJ1-1
V gene: TRBV5-1
clone size: .
D gene: TRBD1
CDR3 protein: CASSWGGTGALEAFF
CDR3 DNA: TGCGCCAGCAGCTGGGGCGGGACAGGGGCTTTGGAAGCTTTCTTT

CDR3 length: 13
J gene: TRBJ2-7
V gene: TRBV11-2
clone size: few
D gene: .
CDR3 protein: CASTPRGRFRQYF
CDR3 DNA: TGTGCCAGCACCCCTCGGGGAAGGTTTCGGCAGTACTTC

CDR3 length: 13
J gene: TRBJ1-1
V gene: TRBV7-2
clone size: .
D gene: .
CDR3 protein: CASSLGAQTEAFF
CDR3 DNA: TGTGCCAGCAGCTTAGGGGCTCAGACTGAAGCTTTCTTT